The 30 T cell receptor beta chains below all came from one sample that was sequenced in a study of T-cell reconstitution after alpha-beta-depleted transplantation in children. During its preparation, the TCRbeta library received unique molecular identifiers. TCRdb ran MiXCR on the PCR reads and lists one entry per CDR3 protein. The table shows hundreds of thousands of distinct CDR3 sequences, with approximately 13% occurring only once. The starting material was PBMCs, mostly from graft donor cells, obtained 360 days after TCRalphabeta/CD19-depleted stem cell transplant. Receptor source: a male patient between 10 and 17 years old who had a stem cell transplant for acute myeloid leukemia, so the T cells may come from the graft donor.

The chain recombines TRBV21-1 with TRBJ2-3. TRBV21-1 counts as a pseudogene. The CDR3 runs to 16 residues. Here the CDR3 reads CASSKEERSSTDTQYF. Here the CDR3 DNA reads TGTGCCAGCAGCAAAGAGGAACGGTCTAGCACAGATACGCAGTATTTT.

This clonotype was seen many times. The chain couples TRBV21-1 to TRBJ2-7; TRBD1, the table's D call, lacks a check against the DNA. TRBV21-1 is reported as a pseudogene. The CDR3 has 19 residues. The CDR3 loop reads CASSKVETRGAPVPYEQYF. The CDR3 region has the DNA TGTGCCAGCAGCAAAGTAGAAACCCGAGGTGCCCCCGTACCTTACGAGCAGTACTTC.

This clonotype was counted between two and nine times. CDR3 residues: CSARGDRVLYEQYF. The CDR3 DNA reads as TGCAGTGCTAGGGGTGACAGGGTCCTGTACGAGCAGTACTTC. The chain carries TRBV20-1 and TRBJ2-7; 7 positions match TRBD1. This CDR3 region has 14 residues. CDR1 is DFQATT and CDR2 is SNEGSKA in the germline V gene (reference sequence). V shed 3 bases, J shed 4 bases, and the junction held 9 bases outside the gene matches.

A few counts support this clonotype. CDR3 DNA: TGTGCCAGTAGTATAGTATCCCCACAGGGTCCAGAGACCCAGTACTTC. Protein sequence: CASSIVSPQGPETQYF. V and J are TRBV19 and TRBJ2-5; D might be TRBD1 (6 bases). V lost 1 base and J lost 4, with 16 bases in between. Per the germline V gene, CDR1 is LNHDA and CDR2 is SQIVND (reference sequence). CDR3 length: 16 residues.

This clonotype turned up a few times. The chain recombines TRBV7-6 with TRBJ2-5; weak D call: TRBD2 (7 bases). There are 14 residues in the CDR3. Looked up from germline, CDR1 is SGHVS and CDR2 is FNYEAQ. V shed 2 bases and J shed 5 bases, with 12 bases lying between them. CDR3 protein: CASSLIQGGETQYF. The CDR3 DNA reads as TGTGCCAGCAGCTTAATACAGGGAGGGGAGACCCAGTACTTC.

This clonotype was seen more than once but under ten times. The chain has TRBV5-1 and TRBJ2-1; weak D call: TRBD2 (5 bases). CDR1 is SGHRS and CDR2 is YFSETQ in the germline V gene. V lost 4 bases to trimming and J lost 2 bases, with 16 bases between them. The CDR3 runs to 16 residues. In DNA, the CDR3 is TGCGCCAGCAGCCCTTACTTAGCGAACCCCTACAATGAGCAGTTCTTC. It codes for CASSPYLANPYNEQFF. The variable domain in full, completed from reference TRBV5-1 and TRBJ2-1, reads KAGVTQTPRYLIKTRGQQVTLSCSPISGHRSVSWYQQTPGQGLQFLFEYFSETQRNKGNFPGRFSGRQFSNSRSEMNVSTLELGDSALYLCASSPYLANPYNEQFFGPGTRLTVL.

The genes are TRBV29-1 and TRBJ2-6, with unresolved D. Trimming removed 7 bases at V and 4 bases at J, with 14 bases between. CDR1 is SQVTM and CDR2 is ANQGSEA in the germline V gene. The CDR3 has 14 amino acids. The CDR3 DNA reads TGCAGCGCTTTTGGGGTGGGAGGGGCCAACGTCCTGACTTTC. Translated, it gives CSAFGVGGANVLTF.

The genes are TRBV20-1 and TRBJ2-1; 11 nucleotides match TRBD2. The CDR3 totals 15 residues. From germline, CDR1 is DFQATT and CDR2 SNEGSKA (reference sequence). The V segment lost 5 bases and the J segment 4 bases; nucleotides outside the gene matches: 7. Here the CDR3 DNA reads TGCAGTGCTTTCCCGGGACTAGCGGATTACAATGAGCAGTTCTTC. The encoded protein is CSAFPGLADYNEQFF.

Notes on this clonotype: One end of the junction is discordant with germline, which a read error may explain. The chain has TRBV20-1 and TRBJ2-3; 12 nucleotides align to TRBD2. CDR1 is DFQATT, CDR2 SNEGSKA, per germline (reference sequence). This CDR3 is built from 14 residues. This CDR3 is CSAIQLAGGPVAHF. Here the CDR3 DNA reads TGCAGTGCTATTCAACTAGCGGGAGGACCGGTTGCGCATTTT.

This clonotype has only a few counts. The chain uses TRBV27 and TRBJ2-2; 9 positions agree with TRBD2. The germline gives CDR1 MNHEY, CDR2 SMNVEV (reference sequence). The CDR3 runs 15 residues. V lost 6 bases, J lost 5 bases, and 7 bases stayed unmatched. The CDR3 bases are TGTGCCAGCAGCAGACTAGCGGATCCAACCGGGGAGCTGTTTTTT. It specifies CASSRLADPTGELFF.

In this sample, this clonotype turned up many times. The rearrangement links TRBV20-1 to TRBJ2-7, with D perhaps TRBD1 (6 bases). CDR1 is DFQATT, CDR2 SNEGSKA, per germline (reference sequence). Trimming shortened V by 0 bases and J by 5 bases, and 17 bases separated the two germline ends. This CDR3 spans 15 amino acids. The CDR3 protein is CSARDPRNRDNEQYF. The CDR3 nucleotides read TGCAGTGCTAGAGACCCGAGGAACAGGGACAACGAGCAGTACTTC.

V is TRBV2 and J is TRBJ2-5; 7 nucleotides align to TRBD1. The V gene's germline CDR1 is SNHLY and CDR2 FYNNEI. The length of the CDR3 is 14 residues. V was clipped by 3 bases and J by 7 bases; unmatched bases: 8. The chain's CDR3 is CASSDEATGWTQYF. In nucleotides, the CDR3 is TGTGCCAGCAGTGACGAGGCGACAGGGTGGACCCAGTACTTC.

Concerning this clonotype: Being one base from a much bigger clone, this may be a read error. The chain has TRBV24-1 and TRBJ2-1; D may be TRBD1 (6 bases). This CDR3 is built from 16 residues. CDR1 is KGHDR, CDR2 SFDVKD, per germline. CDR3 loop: CATSDPTGSSYYEQFF. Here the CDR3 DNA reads TGTGCCACCAGTGACCCCACAGGGAGCTCCTACTATGAGCAGTTCTTC.

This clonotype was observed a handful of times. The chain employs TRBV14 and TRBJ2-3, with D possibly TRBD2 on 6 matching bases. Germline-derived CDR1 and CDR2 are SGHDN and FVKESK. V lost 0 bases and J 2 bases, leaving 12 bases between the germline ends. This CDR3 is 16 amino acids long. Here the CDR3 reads CASSQDRGLLTDTQYF. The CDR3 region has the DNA TGTGCCAGCAGCCAAGATAGGGGACTTCTCACAGATACGCAGTATTTT.

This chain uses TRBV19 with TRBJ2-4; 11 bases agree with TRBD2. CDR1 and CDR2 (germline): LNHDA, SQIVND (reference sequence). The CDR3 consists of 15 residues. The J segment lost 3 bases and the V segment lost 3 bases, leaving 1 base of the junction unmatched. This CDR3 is CASSMLAGGKNIQYF. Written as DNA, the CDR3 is TGTGCCAGTAGTATGCTAGCGGGAGGCAAAAACATTCAGTACTTC.

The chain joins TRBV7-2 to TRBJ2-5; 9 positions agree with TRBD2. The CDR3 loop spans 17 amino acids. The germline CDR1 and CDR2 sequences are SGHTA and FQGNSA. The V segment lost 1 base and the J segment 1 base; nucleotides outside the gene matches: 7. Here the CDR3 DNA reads TGTGCCAGCAGCTTAGGGCTGTCTAGCGGGATCCAAGAGACCCAGTACTTC. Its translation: CASSLGLSSGIQETQYF.

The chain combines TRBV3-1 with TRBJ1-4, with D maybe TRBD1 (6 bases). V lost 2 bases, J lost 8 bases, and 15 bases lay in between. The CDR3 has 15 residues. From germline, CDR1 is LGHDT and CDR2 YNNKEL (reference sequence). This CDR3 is CASSQRRGSEEKLFF. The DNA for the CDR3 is TGTGCCAGCAGCCAACGCAGGGGAAGCGAAGAAAAACTGTTTTTT.

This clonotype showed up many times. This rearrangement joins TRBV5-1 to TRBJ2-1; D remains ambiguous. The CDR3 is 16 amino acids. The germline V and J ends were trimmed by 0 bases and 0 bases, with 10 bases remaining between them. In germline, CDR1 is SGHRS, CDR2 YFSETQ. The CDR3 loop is CASSLDKSFSYNEQFF. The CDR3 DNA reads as TGCGCCAGCAGCTTGGATAAATCCTTCTCCTACAATGAGCAGTTCTTC.

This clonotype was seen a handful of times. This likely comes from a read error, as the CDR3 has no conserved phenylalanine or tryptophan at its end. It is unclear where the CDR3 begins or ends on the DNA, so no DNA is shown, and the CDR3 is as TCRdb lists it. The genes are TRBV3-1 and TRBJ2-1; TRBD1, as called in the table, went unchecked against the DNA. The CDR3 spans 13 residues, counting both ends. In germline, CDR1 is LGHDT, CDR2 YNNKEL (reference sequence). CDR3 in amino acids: CASSQDLDSPRRI.

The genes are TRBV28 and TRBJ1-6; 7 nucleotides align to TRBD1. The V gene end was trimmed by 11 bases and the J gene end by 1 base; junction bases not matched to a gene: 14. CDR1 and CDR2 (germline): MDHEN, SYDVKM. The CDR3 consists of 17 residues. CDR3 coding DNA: TGTGCCGGGTCAACTGCAGGGGGGGGATCCTATAATTCACCCCTCCACTTT. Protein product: CAGSTAGGGSYNSPLHF.

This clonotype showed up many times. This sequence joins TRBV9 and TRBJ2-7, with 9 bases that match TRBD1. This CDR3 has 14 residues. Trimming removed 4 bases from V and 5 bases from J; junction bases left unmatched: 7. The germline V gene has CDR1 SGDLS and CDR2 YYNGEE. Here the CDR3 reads CASSITGGKNEQYF. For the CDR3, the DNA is TGTGCCAGCAGCATCACAGGGGGCAAAAACGAGCAGTACTTC. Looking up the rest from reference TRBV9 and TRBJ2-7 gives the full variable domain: DSGVTQTPKHLITATGQRVTLRCSPRSGDLSVYWYQQSLDQGLQFLIQYYNGEERAKGNILERFSAQQFPDLHSELNLSSLELGDSALYFCASSITGGKNEQYFGPGTRLTVT.

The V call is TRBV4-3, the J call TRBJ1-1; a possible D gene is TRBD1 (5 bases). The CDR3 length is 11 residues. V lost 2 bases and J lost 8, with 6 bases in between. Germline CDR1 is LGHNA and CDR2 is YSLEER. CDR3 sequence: CASSQWGEAFF. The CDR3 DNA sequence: TGCGCCAGCAGCCAATGGGGGGAAGCTTTCTTT.

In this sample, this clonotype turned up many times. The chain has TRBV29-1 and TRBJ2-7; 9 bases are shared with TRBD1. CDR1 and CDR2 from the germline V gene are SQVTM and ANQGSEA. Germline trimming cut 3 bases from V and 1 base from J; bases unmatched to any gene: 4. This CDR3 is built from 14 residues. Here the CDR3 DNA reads TGCAGCGTTGAGACGACAGGGGGGTCCTACGAGCAGTACTTC. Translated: CSVETTGGSYEQYF.

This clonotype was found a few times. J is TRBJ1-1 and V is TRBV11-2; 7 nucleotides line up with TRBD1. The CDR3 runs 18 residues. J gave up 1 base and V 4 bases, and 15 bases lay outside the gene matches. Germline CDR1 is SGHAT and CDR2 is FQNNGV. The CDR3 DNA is TGTGCCAGCAGCTCATCCGGGCCCGAGGGGGCGAGGAACACTGAAGCTTTCTTT. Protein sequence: CASSSSGPEGARNTEAFF. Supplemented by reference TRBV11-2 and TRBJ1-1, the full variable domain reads EAGVAQSPRYKIIEKRQSVAFWCNPISGHATLYWYQQILGQGPKLLIQFQNNGVVDDSQLPKDRFSAERLKGVDSTLKIQPAKLEDSAVYLCASSSSGPEGARNTEAFFGQGTRLTVV.

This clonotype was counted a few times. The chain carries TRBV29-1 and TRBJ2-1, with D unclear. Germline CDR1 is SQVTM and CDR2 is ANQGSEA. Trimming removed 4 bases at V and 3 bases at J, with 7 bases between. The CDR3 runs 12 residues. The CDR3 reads CSVGAHYNEQFF. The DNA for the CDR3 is TGCAGCGTTGGGGCCCACTACAATGAGCAGTTCTTC.

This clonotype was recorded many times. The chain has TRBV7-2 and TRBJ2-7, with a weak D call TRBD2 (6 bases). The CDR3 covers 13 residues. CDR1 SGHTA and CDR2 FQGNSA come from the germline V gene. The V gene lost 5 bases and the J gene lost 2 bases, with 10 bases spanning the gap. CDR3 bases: TGTGCCAGCAGCATCGGACTAACCTACGAGCAGTACTTC. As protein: CASSIGLTYEQYF. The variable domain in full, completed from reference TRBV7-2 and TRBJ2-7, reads GAGVSQSPSNKVTEKGKDVELRCDPISGHTALYWYRQSLGQGLEFLIYFQGNSAPDKSGLPSDRFSAERTGGSVSTLTIQRTQQEDSAVYLCASSIGLTYEQYFGPGTRLTVT.

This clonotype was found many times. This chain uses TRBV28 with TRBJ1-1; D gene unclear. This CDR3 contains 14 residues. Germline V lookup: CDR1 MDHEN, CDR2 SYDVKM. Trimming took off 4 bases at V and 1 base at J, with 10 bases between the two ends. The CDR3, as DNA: TGTGCCAGCAGTTCGGGAGCCTGGAACACTGAAGCTTTCTTT. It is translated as CASSSGAWNTEAFF.

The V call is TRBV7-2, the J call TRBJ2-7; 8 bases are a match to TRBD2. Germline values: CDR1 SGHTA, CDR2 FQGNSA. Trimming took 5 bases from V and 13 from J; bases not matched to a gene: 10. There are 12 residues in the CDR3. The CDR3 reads CASSRSGTREYF. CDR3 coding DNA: TGTGCCAGCAGCCGAAGCGGGACTAGGGAATACTTC. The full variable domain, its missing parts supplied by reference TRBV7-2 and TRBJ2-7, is GAGVSQSPSNKVTEKGKDVELRCDPISGHTALYWYRQSLGQGLEFLIYFQGNSAPDKSGLPSDRFSAERTGGSVSTLTIQRTQQEDSAVYLCASSRSGTREYFGPGTRLTVT.

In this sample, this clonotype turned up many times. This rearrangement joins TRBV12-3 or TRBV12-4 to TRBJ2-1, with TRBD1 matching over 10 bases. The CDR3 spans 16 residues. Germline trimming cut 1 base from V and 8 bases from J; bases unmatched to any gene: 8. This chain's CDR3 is CASSLGGTGVFDEQFF. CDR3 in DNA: TGTGCCAGCAGTTTAGGGGGGACAGGGGTGTTCGATGAGCAGTTCTTC.

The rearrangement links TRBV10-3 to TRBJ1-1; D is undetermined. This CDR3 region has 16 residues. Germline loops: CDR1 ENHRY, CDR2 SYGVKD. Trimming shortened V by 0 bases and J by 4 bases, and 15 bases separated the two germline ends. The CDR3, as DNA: TGTGCCATCAGTGAGTCACTTATTCGGGGAGGCACTGAAGCTTTCTTT. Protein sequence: CAISESLIRGGTEAFF.